The following is a T cell receptor (beta chain) sequence with its context. The antigen it binds to is not known. No much larger clone exists at a distance of one base, and base qualities are not known. The time point label, read with the paper, signifies: baseline before first vaccination. Vaccinee samples were obtained from the UK trials COV001 and COV002, which included a single-blind randomized controlled phase 2/3 trial of AZD1222 (ChAdOx1 nCoV-19) in healthy adults. Trial participant PBMC samples were collected at day 0 and day 28 after the second dose for TCRbeta chain sequencing. This record comes from a study of T cell responses to AZD1222 COVID-19 vaccine (dated by TCRdb to the early 2020s). Regarding the complete study: Because spike-specific TCR depth and breadth did not differ between the two schedules, AZD1222 recipients who got a second dose at roughly 4 weeks were pooled with those who got a second dose at roughly 12 weeks. TCR sequencing covered 233 trial participants: 207 given two doses of AZD1222 and 26 given two doses of MenACWY control vaccine. Trial participants were enrolled into age subgroups of 18-55, 56-69 and 70-plus years, which contained about 150, 28 and 57 TCR-sequenced participants, respectively. Study-level results and caveats: Spike-specific TCR breadth and depth rose significantly after two AZD1222 doses compared with day 0 and with MenACWY recipients. No day 14 peak-response samples were available, so repertoires were characterized only after the peak T cell response. Conclusions about previously exposed vaccinees are limited because only five or six AZD1222 recipients were SARS-CoV-2 seropositive at baseline. The vaccine-associated CD4 TCRs covered the entire spike protein, and the dominant responses fell in regions 160-218 and 743-854. Reportedly, close to half of the unique spike-specific TCRs recognized epitopes lying outside the regions that are mutated in the B.1.351 and B.1.1.7 variants. Participants were mostly white British and included more females than males, and it was suggested by the authors that clonal diversity may have been underestimated. In the small 56-69-year group, the increase in depth fell short of significance, most likely because of low power.

The CDR1 and CDR2 encoded by the germline V gene are WSHSY and SAAADI. V was cut back by 3 bases and J by 3 bases, leaving a gap of 11 bases between them. The CDR3 covers 14 residues, taking in both the cysteine and the phenylalanine. Of the read, only the CDR3 DNA is kept; its 42 bases are in frame from base 1. The CDR3 regions of human TCRbeta chains were subjected to immunosequencing. The original methods were these. Repertoire TCRs were checked for matches against a reference library of SARS-CoV-2-specific TCRs that had been generated using the MIRA antigen-specificity platform. Breadth was defined as the fraction of unique TCRs that were SARS-CoV-2-associated. Depth was defined as the fraction of total T cells that were SARS-CoV-2-associated. Using the MIRA data, each spike-specific TCR was mapped to the spike region that the TCR reacts to and placed in a CD4 or CD8 class. Log10-transformed breadth and depth values were compared by one-way ANOVA with Sidak's multiple comparisons tests. As stored in TCRdb, this immuneACCESS dataset retains in-frame rearrangements with V and J assigned. A fraction of the clones does not appear; measured against another copy, unresolved V genes explain less than half of the discrepancy, and the remainder lacks a known reason. Clone size and the V and J calls come from that table; the DNA yielded D and trimming. The sample includes 85,000 to 100,000 clones, with 70% to 90% observed a single time. Of the sample, roughly 4% is held by the ten largest clones.

The rearrangement combines TRBV10-2 with TRBJ1-2, with the D segment identity uncertain. The clonotype comes from an adult in good health. Source: peripheral blood, taken on day 0 of AZD1222 vaccination. The CDR3 protein sequence reads: CASSDSVVYYGYTF. The DNA reads TGCGCCAGCAGTGACTCAGTCGTTTACTATGGCTACACCTTC.